This TCR beta chain appears in the sequencing data of a study of Ad26.COV2.S vaccination and SARS-CoV-2 variants. Across the whole study: Participants got Ad26.COV2.S intramuscularly, once or twice 56 days apart.

The treatment here: around 19 received Ad26.COV2.S at low or high dose, single or two shots; roughly 5 received placebo; per-sample allocation not given. Collection of samples fell on day 63 after the first vaccine or placebo injection. An Ad26 vector was used to express Wuhan-strain SARS-CoV-2 spike as the vaccine. Trimming took 3 bases from V and 1 from J; bases not matched to a gene: 2. CDR3 size: 14 residues. Germline CDR1 and CDR2: LNHDA and SQIVND (reference sequence). The repertoire was sequenced with immunoSEQ multiplex PCR; TCRdb's copy has only in-frame clones and lacks some. The sample contains about 350,000 clones, about 89% of which appear only once.

The gene calls are TRBV19 and TRBJ1-1; 7 bases fit TRBD1. The sequence came from a person aged 18-60 years who received the Ad26.COV2.S COVID-19 vaccine or a placebo. The starting material was peripheral blood, obtained in a trial of Ad26.COV2.S vaccine versus placebo. Here the CDR3 DNA reads TGTGCCAGTAGTATGACAGGGTCGAACACTGAAGCTTTCTTT. The encoded protein is CASSMTGSNTEAFF.